A selection of T cell receptor beta chains follows, all from one sample in a study of T-cell reconstitution after alpha-beta-depleted transplantation in children. TCRdb redid the calling of the PCR reads with MiXCR, one entry per CDR3 protein. The data contain approximately 650,000 distinct CDR3 sequences, around 14% of them seen just once; the ten biggest clones take up about 0.79%. The sequencing here drew on PBMCs, taken before TCRalphabeta/CD19-depleted stem cell transplant. The source is a girl aged 2 to 9 with congenital amegakaryocytic thrombocytopenia, due to receive a stem cell transplant. The CDR3 runs from the conserved cysteine through the conserved F or W. Each record gives: CDR3 DNA, CDR3 protein, clone size, D gene, V gene, J gene. D genes are given only for firm matches. Expanded clones are given a class, and other clones once, few, many or no size at all.

DNA: TGCGCCAGCAGCTTGTTACCCGCAGATACGCAGTATTTT
CDR3: CASSLLPADTQYF
size: few
D: NA
V: TRBV5-1
J: TRBJ2-3

DNA: TGCGCCAGCAGCCGTGGCAGCGGGACAGGGAGTTTCGGGGAGCTGTTTTTT
CDR3: CASSRGSGTGSFGELFF
size: many
D: TRBD1
V: TRBV5-1
J: TRBJ2-2

DNA: TGCAGTGCCAGAATGCGGGAGGCCCCTTACAATGAGCAGTTCTTC
CDR3: CSARMREAPYNEQFF
size: many
D: TRBD2
V: TRBV20-1
J: TRBJ2-1

DNA: TGCGCCAGCGGCGCTTTTGGCCTAGGGACAGGGGGCTTAAATGCTAACAATGAGCAGTTCTTC
CDR3: CASGAFGLGTGGLNANNEQFF
size: NA
D: TRBD1
V: TRBV5-1
J: TRBJ2-1

DNA: TGTGCCAGCAGCCTACCCGGGACAGGGGGCTTAGATACGCAGTATTTT
CDR3: CASSLPGTGGLDTQYF
size: NA
D: TRBD1
V: TRBV14
J: TRBJ2-3

DNA: TGTGCCATCAGACCCCGGGAGGGCTACGAGCAGTACTTC
CDR3: CAIRPREGYEQYF
size: few
D: TRBD2
V: TRBV10-3
J: TRBJ2-7

DNA: TGTGCCAGCAGCTTAGTGGGGACAGGGGGCCAAGAGACCCAGTACTTC
CDR3: CASSLVGTGGQETQYF
size: NA
D: TRBD1
V: TRBV7-7
J: TRBJ2-5

DNA: TGTGCCAGCAGCTTAGTGTGGCTAGCGGGAAGAGAGACCCAGTACTTC
CDR3: CASSLVWLAGRETQYF
size: few
D: TRBD2
V: TRBV11-2
J: TRBJ2-5

DNA: TGTGCCAGCAGTTTATCGCTCGTCGGGCAGCCCCAGCATTTT
CDR3: CASSLSLVGQPQHF
size: few
D: NA
V: TRBV28
J: TRBJ1-5

DNA: TGTGCCAGCAGCGCGCAGGGACCCCTACGAGAGACCCAGTACTTC
CDR3: CASSAQGPLRETQYF
size: few
D: NA
V: TRBV12-3/TRBV12-4
J: TRBJ2-5

DNA: TGTGCCAGCAGCGTAGCTCTGGCAGATGGACTAGCGGGAGTTCAGCAGTTCTTC
CDR3: CASSVALADGLAGVQQFF
size: many
D: TRBD2
V: TRBV9
J: TRBJ2-1

DNA: TGTGCCAGCAGTCTATTCTGGCCCGGGGAGCTGTTTTTT
CDR3: CASSLFWPGELFF
size: many
D: NA
V: TRBV27
J: TRBJ2-2

DNA: TGCGCCAGCAGCTTGGTCTTGGAGACAGGGGCCCAGTACTTC
CDR3: CASSLVLETGAQYF
size: NA
D: TRBD1
V: TRBV5-1
J: TRBJ2-5

DNA: TGCAGTGCTAGAGACGTGAGGGGCCCAGACACTGAAGCTTTCTTT
CDR3: CSARDVRGPDTEAFF
size: many
D: NA
V: TRBV20-1
J: TRBJ1-1

DNA: TGCAGCGTTGACGCAGGGGGCACTGAAGCTTTCTTT
CDR3: CSVDAGGTEAFF
size: many
D: TRBD1
V: TRBV29-1
J: TRBJ1-1

DNA: TGTGCCAGCAGTTCATGGTGGAGTAGCGGGAGGGTCGGGGAGCTGTTTTTT
CDR3: CASSSWWSSGRVGELFF
size: NA
D: TRBD2
V: TRBV12-3/TRBV12-4
J: TRBJ2-2

DNA: TGTGCCAGCAGCAAACCAGGGAGTTCACCCCTCCACTTT
CDR3: CASSKPGSSPLHF
size: many
D: NA
V: TRBV3-1
J: TRBJ1-6

DNA: TGCGCCAGCAGCTTCAGGACAGGGGGAGGGAGCTACGAGCAGTACTTC
CDR3: CASSFRTGGGSYEQYF
size: few
D: TRBD1
V: TRBV5-1
J: TRBJ2-7

DNA: TGCGCCAGCAGCCAAGAAAACAGGGGGCGAGAGACCCAGTACTTC
CDR3: CASSQENRGRETQYF
size: NA
D: TRBD1
V: TRBV4-1
J: TRBJ2-5

DNA: TGTGCCATCAGTGCCGCCAGGGGCCCCGGGGAGCTGTTTTTT
CDR3: CAISAARGPGELFF
size: many
D: NA
V: TRBV10-3
J: TRBJ2-2

DNA: TGCAGCGTTGTCGACGGGAAGACCTACGAGCAGTACTTC
CDR3: CSVVDGKTYEQYF
size: many
D: NA
V: TRBV29-1
J: TRBJ2-7

DNA: TGCAGTGCTGGGCGGACAGGGGTTGATAGCAATCAGCCCCAGCATTTT
CDR3: CSAGRTGVDSNQPQHF
size: many
D: TRBD1
V: TRBV20-1
J: TRBJ1-5

DNA: TGCAGCGTTGAAGTGATGGGACCTGGGGGCGAGCAGTACTTC
CDR3: CSVEVMGPGGEQYF
size: NA
D: NA
V: TRBV29-1
J: TRBJ2-7

DNA: TGCAGTGCTAGAGGACTAGCGGGAGGTATTGACACCGGGGAGCTGTTTTTT
CDR3: CSARGLAGGIDTGELFF
size: many
D: TRBD2
V: TRBV20-1
J: TRBJ2-2

DNA: TGTGCCAGCACCTCGGGCAGGACGAACACTGAAGCTTTCTTT
CDR3: CASTSGRTNTEAFF
size: many
D: NA
V: TRBV27
J: TRBJ1-1

DNA: TGCGCCAGCAGCCAAGTGGAGGGTCAGTACCAAGAGACCCAGTACTTC
CDR3: CASSQVEGQYQETQYF
size: few
D: NA
V: TRBV4-1
J: TRBJ2-5

DNA: TGTGCCAGCAGTGTTCTCGCAGGGGATACGCAGTATTTT
CDR3: CASSVLAGDTQYF
size: few
D: NA
V: TRBV2
J: TRBJ2-3

DNA: TGCAGCGCCAGGGCCACCTACGAGCAGTACTTC
CDR3: CSARATYEQYF
size: few
D: NA
V: TRBV29-1
J: TRBJ2-7

DNA: TGTGCCAGTAGTATAGATATAACGAATAATGAGCAGTTCTTC
CDR3: CASSIDITNNEQFF
size: NA
D: NA
V: TRBV19
J: TRBJ2-1

DNA: TGTGCCAGCAGTTTCGGCGGGACAGCAGATACGCAGTATTTT
CDR3: CASSFGGTADTQYF
size: many
D: NA
V: TRBV28
J: TRBJ2-3

DNA: TGCAGCGGAGGACAGAGCGGATACAATGAGCAGTTCTTC
CDR3: CSGGQSGYNEQFF
size: many
D: NA
V: TRBV29-1
J: TRBJ2-1

DNA: TGCGCCAGCAGTCTCTGGGACTCCACCTACGAGCAGTACTTC
CDR3: CASSLWDSTYEQYF
size: many
D: NA
V: TRBV5-1
J: TRBJ2-7

DNA: TGTGCCAGCAGCTTACAGGGGGTGAGCACAGATACGCAGTATTTT
CDR3: CASSLQGVSTDTQYF
size: many
D: TRBD1
V: TRBV7-9
J: TRBJ2-3

DNA: TGCAGTGCCGACGGCCAGGTCAGGACAGATACGCAGTATTTT
CDR3: CSADGQVRTDTQYF
size: many
D: NA
V: TRBV20-1
J: TRBJ2-3

DNA: TGCAGTGCTAGGCTGCGGGGGGCCCCTGGAAACACCATATATTTT
CDR3: CSARLRGAPGNTIYF
size: many
D: NA
V: TRBV20-1
J: TRBJ1-3

DNA: TGCGCCAGCCTTTGCGGGAGGGTTTTTCCTACCTACGAGCAGTACTTC
CDR3: CASLCGRVFPTYEQYF
size: few
D: TRBD2
V: TRBV5-1
J: TRBJ2-7

DNA: TGTGCCATCAGTGAGAAACCGGGGTACTCCTACGAGCAGTACTTC
CDR3: CAISEKPGYSYEQYF
size: many
D: NA
V: TRBV10-3
J: TRBJ2-7

DNA: TGTGCCAGCAGCTTGAGGCTAGCGGGAGTTGGTGAGCAGTTCTTC
CDR3: CASSLRLAGVGEQFF
size: few
D: TRBD2
V: TRBV7-9
J: TRBJ2-1

DNA: TGTGCCAGCAGTTATGCGCGGGGCATAAACACCGGGGAGCTGTTTTTT
CDR3: CASSYARGINTGELFF
size: many
D: NA
V: TRBV6-5
J: TRBJ2-2

DNA: TGCGCCAGCAGCCAACTTAGCACAGATACGCAGTATTTT
CDR3: CASSQLSTDTQYF
size: few
D: NA
V: TRBV5-1
J: TRBJ2-3

DNA: TGTGCCAGCAGTTCGCTAAGCGAAGAGACCCAGTACTTC
CDR3: CASSSLSEETQYF
size: many
D: NA
V: TRBV27
J: TRBJ2-5

DNA: TGCGCCAGCAGCCCCGAGGGGGGCAATGAGCATTTCTTC
CDR3: CASSPEGGNEHFF
size: NA
D: NA
V: TRBV5-1
J: TRBJ2-1

DNA: TGCGCCAGCAGCCCCCTTAGTAGGGACATTCAGTACTTC
CDR3: CASSPLSRDIQYF
size: NA
D: NA
V: TRBV4-1
J: TRBJ2-4

DNA: TGCGCCAGCAGCTTGGTAGCCGGTTCGGCCTCCTACAATGAGCAGTTCTTC
CDR3: CASSLVAGSASYNEQFF
size: NA
D: NA
V: TRBV5-1
J: TRBJ2-1

DNA: TGTGCCAGCAGCCCCGGGACAGGGCAAGCTTTCTTT
CDR3: CASSPGTGQAFF
size: many
D: TRBD1
V: TRBV12-3/TRBV12-4
J: TRBJ1-1

DNA: TGCGCCAGCACCATGGGTCCTGACTACGAGCAGTACTTC
CDR3: CASTMGPDYEQYF
size: many
D: NA
V: TRBV5-1
J: TRBJ2-7

DNA: TGTGCCAGCACCACCCCAGGAACGCCCCAGCATTTT
CDR3: CASTTPGTPQHF
size: many
D: NA
V: TRBV28
J: TRBJ1-5

DNA: TGCAGTGCACCGGGGGATGTAAGAAGCTACGAGCAGTACTTC
CDR3: CSAPGDVRSYEQYF
size: NA
D: NA
V: TRBV20-1
J: TRBJ2-7

DNA: TGCAGTGCCCCCTTTAGCGGGACCTCTAAGGAAGACCAGTACTTC
CDR3: CSAPFSGTSKEDQYF
size: NA
D: TRBD2
V: TRBV20-1
J: TRBJ2-5

DNA: TGCAGTGCCATTCTTACGTACCAAGAGACCCAGTACTTC
CDR3: CSAILTYQETQYF
size: NA
D: NA
V: TRBV20-1
J: TRBJ2-5

DNA: TGTGCCGCCCGGACGGCGCGGGGCGGTAGGGCTGAAGCTTTCTTT
CDR3: CAARTARGGRAEAFF
size: few
D: NA
V: TRBV10-3
J: TRBJ1-1